This T cell receptor beta chain originates from a study of response to subunit inactivated influenza vaccine. Whole-study findings and limits: Authors suggested each seasonal flu vaccination may recruit only limited numbers of new T cells.

The table lists this clonotype with a few counts. Antigen specificity is unknown. TCRdb re-derived calls from the RT-PCR reads in MiXCR, one entry per CDR3 protein. In the table there are approximately 520,000 distinct CDR3 sequences, about 25% of which are singletons. The TCR sequence derives from a man in his forties or fifties who received an inactivated influenza vaccine. Sequencing was performed on CD4+ T cells sorted from PBMCs, taken more than 4 days after vaccination.

Written as DNA, the CDR3 is TGTGCCACCAGCTGGCCAGGCTACGAGCAGTACTTC. It specifies CATSWPGYEQYF. The chain combines TRBV15 with TRBJ2-7; unclear D gene. V lost 5 bases to trimming and J lost 3 bases, with 8 bases between them. CDR1 LNHNV and CDR2 YYDKDF come from the germline V gene (reference sequence). The CDR3 is made up of 12 amino acids.